This T cell receptor (beta chain) emerged from a study of CD8 T cells in ankylosing spondylitis. Broader study findings: Disease-linked clones were reportedly significantly enriched in matched ankylosing spondylitis synovial fluid. What appeared characteristic of ankylosing spondylitis blood was a TCR beta motif of 7 or 8 highly homologous variants. In reactive arthritis synovial fluid and blood, some motif variants had been reported before.

This clonotype was counted between two and nine times. Its specificity is unknown. In making TCR beta libraries, quantitative 5'-RACE with molecular barcodes was used. TCRdb used MiXCR to reprocess the 5' RACE reads, holding one entry per CDR3 protein. This sample yields roughly 440,000 distinct CDR3 sequences, of which roughly 15% are seen a single time; 1% belongs to the top ten. The V end was cut by 0 bases, the J end by 4 bases, with 16 bases between. The germline CDR1 and CDR2 sequences are SGHDN and FVKESK. This CDR3 comprises 16 residues. The specimen was blood, either unsorted or a sorted T cell fraction (not recorded which). The origin of this receptor is a male donor with ankylosing spondylitis. The V call is TRBV14, the J call TRBJ2-7; perhaps TRBD2 as D (6 bases). The CDR3 here is CASSQDQLAKRYEQYF. CDR3 bases: TGTGCCAGCAGCCAAGATCAACTAGCAAAAAGGTACGAGCAGTACTTC.